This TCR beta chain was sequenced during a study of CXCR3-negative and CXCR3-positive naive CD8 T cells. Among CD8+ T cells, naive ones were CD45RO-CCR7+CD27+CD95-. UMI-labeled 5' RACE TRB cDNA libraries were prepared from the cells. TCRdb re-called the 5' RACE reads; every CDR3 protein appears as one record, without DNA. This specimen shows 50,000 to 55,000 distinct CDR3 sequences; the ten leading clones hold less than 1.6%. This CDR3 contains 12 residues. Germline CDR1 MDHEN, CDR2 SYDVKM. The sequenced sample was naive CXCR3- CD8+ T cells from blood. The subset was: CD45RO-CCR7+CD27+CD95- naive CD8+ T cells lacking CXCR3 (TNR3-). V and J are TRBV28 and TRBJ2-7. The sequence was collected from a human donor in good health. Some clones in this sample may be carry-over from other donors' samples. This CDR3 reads CASNFPFTEQYF.